A selection of T cell receptor beta chains follows, all from one sample in a study of blood T cells in healthy people across ages. TCRdb itself ran the 5' RACE reads through MiXCR, one entry per CDR3 protein. The sample has 780,000 or so distinct CDR3 sequences, more than 55% seen once. Source material: blood. Receptor source: a man aged 35 to 55 in good health. The CDR3 runs from the conserved cysteine through the conserved F or W. A D gene is named only where the DNA matches it firmly. Only part of the rows carry a size: once, few, many, or a class if the clone is expanded.

clone_size d_call j_call cdr3_length v_call cdr3_aa cdr3_nt
- TRBD1 TRBJ1-4 15 TRBV9 CASSVRGQGDENLFF TGTGCCAGCAGCGTAAGGGGACAGGGGGATGAAAATCTGTTTTTT
many - TRBJ2-7 15 TRBV12-3/TRBV12-4 CASSPTWASSYEQYF TGTGCCAGCAGTCCGACATGGGCAAGCTCCTACGAGCAGTACTTC
- TRBD2 TRBJ2-3 16 TRBV7-9 CASSLAVAGGVETQYF TGTGCCAGCAGCTTAGCCGTAGCGGGAGGGGTCGAGACGCAGTATTTT
- TRBD1 TRBJ2-1 14 TRBV27 CASRFGQGANEQFF TGTGCCAGCAGATTTGGACAGGGGGCAAATGAGCAGTTCTTC
few TRBD1 TRBJ2-7 15 TRBV28 CASSLKRDRWYEQYF TGTGCCAGCAGTTTAAAACGGGACAGGTGGTACGAGCAGTACTTC
- - TRBJ1-4 14 TRBV7-2 CASSSSAGSEKLFF TGTGCCAGCAGCTCGTCAGCCGGGAGTGAAAAACTGTTTTTT
- - TRBJ1-2 14 TRBV4-3 CASSQEGSRYGYTF TGCGCCAGCAGCCAAGAAGGGTCCCGTTATGGCTACACCTTC
- - TRBJ2-1 21 TRBV25-1 CASSELVRQGEMTSSYNEQFF TGTGCCAGCAGTGAATTGGTTAGACAGGGCGAAATGACTAGCTCCTACAATGAGCAGTTCTTC
- - TRBJ1-5 16 TRBV3-1 CASSQEPQGRNQPQHF TGTGCCAGCAGCCAAGAACCCCAGGGTAGGAATCAGCCCCAGCATTTT
once - TRBJ2-5 16 TRBV7-9 CASSLGFRGEGETQYF TGTGCCAGCAGCTTAGGTTTCAGGGGCGAAGGAGAGACCCAGTACTTC
- TRBD2 TRBJ2-1 17 TRBV6-2/TRBV6-3 CASSYSTSGSSYNEQFF TGTGCCAGCAGTTACTCGACTAGCGGGAGCTCCTACAATGAGCAGTTCTTC
- - TRBJ2-5 14 TRBV19 CASSVQGGSETQYF TGTGCCAGTAGTGTCCAGGGTGGGTCTGAGACCCAGTACTTC
- - TRBJ1-2 15 TRBV7-9 CASSFPGRVNYGYTF TGTGCCAGCAGCTTTCCAGGGCGAGTTAACTATGGCTACACCTTC
- TRBD1 TRBJ1-6 19 TRBV7-2 CASSVNRDRTLFLNSPLHF TGTGCCAGCAGCGTTAACCGGGACAGGACCCTTTTCTTAAATTCACCCCTCCACTTT
- - TRBJ1-2 14 TRBV27 CASSKGTGRQGYTF TGTGCCAGCAGTAAAGGAACAGGTCGGCAAGGCTACACCTTC
once - TRBJ2-7 16 TRBV6-1 CASSPRQASSSYEQYF TGTGCCAGCAGTCCAAGACAGGCATCTAGCTCCTACGAGCAGTACTTC
- - TRBJ1-5 13 TRBV2 CASGGENNQPQHF TGTGCCAGCGGCGGGGAAAACAATCAGCCCCAGCATTTT
- TRBD2 TRBJ2-1 19 TRBV7-2 CASSLAGLAGGFSYNEQFF TGTGCCAGCAGCTTAGCGGGACTAGCGGGAGGCTTTTCCTACAATGAGCAGTTCTTC
- TRBD2 TRBJ2-7 16 TRBV14 CASSQTLASGRYEQYF TGTGCCAGCAGCCAAACCCTCGCTAGCGGGAGGTACGAGCAGTACTTC
- - TRBJ2-1 17 TRBV4-1 CASSQGHGQGGYNEQFF TGCGCCAGCAGCCAAGGTCACGGACAGGGAGGGTACAATGAGCAGTTCTTC
- - TRBJ2-7 14 TRBV7-8 CASSLGASIYEQYF TGTGCCAGCAGCTTAGGGGCTAGTATCTACGAGCAGTACTTC
- - TRBJ1-2 16 TRBV6-7 CASSLPGTLHIYGYTF TGTGCCAGCAGCCTGCCCGGGACCCTTCATATCTATGGCTACACCTTC
once - TRBJ2-7 15 TRBV25-1 CASSEGLGAQNEQYF TGTGCCAGCAGTGAAGGCTTGGGCGCACAGAACGAGCAGTACTTC
few - TRBJ2-3 14 TRBV29-1 CSVAAGVSTDTQYF TGCAGCGTCGCGGCCGGGGTTAGCACAGATACGCAGTATTTT